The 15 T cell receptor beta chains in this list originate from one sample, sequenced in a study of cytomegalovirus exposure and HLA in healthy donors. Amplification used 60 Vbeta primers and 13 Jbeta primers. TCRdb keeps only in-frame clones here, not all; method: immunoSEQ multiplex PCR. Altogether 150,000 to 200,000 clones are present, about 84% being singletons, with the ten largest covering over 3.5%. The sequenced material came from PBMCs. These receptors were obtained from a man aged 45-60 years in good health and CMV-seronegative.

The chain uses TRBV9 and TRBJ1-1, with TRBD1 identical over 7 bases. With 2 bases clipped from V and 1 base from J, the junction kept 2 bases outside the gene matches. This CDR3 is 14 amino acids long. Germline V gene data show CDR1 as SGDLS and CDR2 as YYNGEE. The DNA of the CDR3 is TGTGCCAGCAGCGTGACAGGGTCGAACACTGAAGCTTTCTTT. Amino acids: CASSVTGSNTEAFF.

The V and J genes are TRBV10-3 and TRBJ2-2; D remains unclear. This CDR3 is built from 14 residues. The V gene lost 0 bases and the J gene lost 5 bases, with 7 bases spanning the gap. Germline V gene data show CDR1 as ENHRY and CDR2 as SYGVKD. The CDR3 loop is CAISESSQTGELFF. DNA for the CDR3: TGTGCCATCAGTGAGTCTTCCCAGACCGGGGAGCTGTTTTTT.

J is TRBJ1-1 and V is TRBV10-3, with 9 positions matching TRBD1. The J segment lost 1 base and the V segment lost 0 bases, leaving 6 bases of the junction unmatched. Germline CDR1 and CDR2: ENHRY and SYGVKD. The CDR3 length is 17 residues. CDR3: CAISESRGGQGNTEAFF. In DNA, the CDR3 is TGTGCCATCAGTGAGTCCAGGGGGGGACAGGGGAACACTGAAGCTTTCTTT.

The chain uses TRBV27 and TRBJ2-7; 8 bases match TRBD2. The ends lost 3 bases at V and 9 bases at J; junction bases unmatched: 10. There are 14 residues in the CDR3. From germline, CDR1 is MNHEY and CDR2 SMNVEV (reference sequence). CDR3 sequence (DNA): TGTGCCAGCAGTTTTCTAGCGGGTACTACGAGGCAGTACTTC. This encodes CASSFLAGTTRQYF.

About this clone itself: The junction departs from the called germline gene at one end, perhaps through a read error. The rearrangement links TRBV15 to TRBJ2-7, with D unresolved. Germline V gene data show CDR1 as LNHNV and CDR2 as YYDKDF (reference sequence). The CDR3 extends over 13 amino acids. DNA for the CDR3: TGTGCCGCCAGCAGAGATACAGTTTACGAGCAGTACTTC. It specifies CAASRDTVYEQYF. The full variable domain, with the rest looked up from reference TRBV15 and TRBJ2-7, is DAMVIQNPRYQVTQFGKPVTLSCSQTLNHNVMYWYQQKSSQAPKLLFHYYDKDFNNEADTPDNFQSRRPNTSFCFLDIRSPGLGDTAMYLCAASRDTVYEQYFGPGTRLTVT.

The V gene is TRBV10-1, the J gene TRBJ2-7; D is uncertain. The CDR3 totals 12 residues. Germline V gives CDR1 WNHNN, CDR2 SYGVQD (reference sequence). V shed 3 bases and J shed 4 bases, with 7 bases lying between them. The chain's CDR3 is CASSDTNYEQYF. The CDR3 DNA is TGCGCCAGCAGTGATACAAATTACGAGCAGTACTTC.

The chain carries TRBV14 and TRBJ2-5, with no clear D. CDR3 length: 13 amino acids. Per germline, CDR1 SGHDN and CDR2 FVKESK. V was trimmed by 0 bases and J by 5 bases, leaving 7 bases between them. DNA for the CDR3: TGTGCCAGCAGCCAAGATCTCGAGGAGACCCAGTACTTC. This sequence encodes CASSQDLEETQYF.

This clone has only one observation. DNA for the CDR3: TGTGCCAGCAGCCCCGGGGGTGGCAGGGCATCTGAGCAGTTCTTC. Translation: CASSPGGGRASEQFF. The chain recombines TRBV7-2 with TRBJ2-1, with a weak D call TRBD2 (6 bases). Trimming took 5 bases from V and 9 from J, leaving 20 bases between them. Per the germline V gene, CDR1 is SGHTA and CDR2 is FQGNSA. This CDR3 is built from 15 residues.

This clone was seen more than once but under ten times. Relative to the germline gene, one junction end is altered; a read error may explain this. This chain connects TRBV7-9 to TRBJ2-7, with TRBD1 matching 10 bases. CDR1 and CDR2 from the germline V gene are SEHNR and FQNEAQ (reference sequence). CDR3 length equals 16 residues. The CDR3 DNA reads TGTTCCAGCAGCCCCGGCCCGGGACAGGGGCAATACGAGCAGTACTTC. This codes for CSSSPGPGQGQYEQYF.

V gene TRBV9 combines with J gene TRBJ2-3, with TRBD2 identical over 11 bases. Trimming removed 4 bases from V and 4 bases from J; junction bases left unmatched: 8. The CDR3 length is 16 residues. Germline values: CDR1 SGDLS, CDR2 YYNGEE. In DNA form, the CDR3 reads TGTGCCAGCAGCATTTTTAGCGGGGGGGCCGCAGATACGCAGTATTTT. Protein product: CASSIFSGGAADTQYF.

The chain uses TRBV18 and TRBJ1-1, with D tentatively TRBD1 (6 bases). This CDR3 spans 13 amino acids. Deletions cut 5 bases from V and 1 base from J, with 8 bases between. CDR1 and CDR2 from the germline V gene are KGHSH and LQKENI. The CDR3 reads CASSEGGNTEAFF. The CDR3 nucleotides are TGTGCCAGCTCAGAAGGGGGGAACACTGAAGCTTTCTTT.

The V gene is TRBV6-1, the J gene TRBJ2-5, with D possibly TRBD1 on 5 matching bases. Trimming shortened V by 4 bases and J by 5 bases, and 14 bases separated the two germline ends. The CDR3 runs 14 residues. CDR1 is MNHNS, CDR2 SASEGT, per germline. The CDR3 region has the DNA TGTGCCAGCAGTGGGCGCAGGGTTAGCGAGACCCAGTACTTC. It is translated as CASSGRRVSETQYF.

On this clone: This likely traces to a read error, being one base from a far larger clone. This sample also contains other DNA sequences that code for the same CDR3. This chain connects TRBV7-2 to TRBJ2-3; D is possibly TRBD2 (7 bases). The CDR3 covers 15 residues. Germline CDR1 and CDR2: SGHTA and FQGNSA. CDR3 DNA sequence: TGCGCCAGCAGCTTCATGGGGGGGGGCCCAGATACGCAGTATTTT. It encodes CASSFMGGGPDTQYF.

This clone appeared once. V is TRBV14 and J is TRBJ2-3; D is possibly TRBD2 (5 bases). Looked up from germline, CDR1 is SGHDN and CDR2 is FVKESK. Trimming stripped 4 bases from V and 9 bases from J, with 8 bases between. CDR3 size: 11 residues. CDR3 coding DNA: TGTGCCAGCAGCCCCCGAGGGACGCAGTATTTT. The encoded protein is CASSPRGTQYF.

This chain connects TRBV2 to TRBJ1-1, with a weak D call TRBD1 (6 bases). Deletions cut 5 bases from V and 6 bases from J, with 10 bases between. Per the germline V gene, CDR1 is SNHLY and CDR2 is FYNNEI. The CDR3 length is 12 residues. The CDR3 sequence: CASSTGQAEAFF. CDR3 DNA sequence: TGTGCCAGCAGTACAGGGCAAGCTGAAGCTTTCTTT.